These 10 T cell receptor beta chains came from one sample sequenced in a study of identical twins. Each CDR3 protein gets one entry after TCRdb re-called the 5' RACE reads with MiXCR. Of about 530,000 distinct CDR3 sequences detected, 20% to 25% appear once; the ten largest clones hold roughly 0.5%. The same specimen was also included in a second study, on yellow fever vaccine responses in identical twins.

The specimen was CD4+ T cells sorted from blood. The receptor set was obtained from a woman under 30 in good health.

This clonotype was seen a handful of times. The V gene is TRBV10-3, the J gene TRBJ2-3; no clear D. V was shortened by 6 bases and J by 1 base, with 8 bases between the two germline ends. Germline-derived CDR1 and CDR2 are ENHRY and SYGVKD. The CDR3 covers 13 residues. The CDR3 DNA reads TGTGCCATCAGGCCCGACCGCACAGATACGCAGTATTTT. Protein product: CAIRPDRTDTQYF.

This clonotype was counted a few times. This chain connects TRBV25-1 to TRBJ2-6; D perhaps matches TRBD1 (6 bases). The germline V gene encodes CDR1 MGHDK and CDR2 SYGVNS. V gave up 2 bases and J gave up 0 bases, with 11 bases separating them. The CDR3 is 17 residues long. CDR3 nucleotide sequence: TGTGCCAGCAGTGAAAAGGGGGTAAACTCTGGGGCCAACGTCCTGACTTTC. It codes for CASSEKGVNSGANVLTF.

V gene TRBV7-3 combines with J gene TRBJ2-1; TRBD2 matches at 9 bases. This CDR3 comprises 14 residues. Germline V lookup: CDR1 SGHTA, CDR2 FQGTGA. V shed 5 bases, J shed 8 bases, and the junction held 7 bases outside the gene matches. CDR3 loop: CASSPKGLADEQFF. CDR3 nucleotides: TGTGCCAGCAGCCCGAAGGGACTAGCAGATGAGCAGTTCTTC.

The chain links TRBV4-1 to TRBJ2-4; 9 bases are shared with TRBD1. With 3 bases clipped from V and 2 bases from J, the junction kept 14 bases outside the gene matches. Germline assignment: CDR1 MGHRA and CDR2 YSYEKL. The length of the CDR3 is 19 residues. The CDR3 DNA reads TGCGCCAGCAGCCACCATCCGCCGGGACAGGGTGAAACCAAAAACATTCAGTACTTC. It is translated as CASSHHPPGQGETKNIQYF.

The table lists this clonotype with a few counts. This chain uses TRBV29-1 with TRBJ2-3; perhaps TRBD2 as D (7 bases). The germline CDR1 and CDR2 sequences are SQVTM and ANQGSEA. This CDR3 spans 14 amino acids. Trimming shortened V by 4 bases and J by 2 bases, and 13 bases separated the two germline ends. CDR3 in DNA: TGCAGCGTTGGCGGGGGCCCACCCACAGATACGCAGTATTTT. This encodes CSVGGGPPTDTQYF.

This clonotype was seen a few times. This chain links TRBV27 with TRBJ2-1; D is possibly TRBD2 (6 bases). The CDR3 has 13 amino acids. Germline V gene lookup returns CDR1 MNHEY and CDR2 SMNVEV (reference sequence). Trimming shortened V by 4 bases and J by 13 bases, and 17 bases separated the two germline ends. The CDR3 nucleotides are TGTGCCAGCAGTTCTAGGGACTCCCCTTATCAGTTCTTC. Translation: CASSSRDSPYQFF.

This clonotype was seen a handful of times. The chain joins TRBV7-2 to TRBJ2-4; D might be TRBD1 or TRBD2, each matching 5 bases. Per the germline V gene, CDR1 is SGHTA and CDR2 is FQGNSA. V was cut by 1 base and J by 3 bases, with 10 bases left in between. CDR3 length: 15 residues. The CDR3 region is CASSLGGTHKNIQYF. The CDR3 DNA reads TGTGCCAGCAGCTTAGGAGGGACCCACAAAAACATTCAGTACTTC.

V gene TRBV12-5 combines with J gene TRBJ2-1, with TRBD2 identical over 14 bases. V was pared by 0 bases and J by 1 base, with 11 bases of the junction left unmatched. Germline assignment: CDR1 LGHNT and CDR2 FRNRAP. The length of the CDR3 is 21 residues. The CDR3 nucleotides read TGTGCTAGTGGTTTGGTAAGGGGGGGGACTAGCGGGAGTTATTCCTACAATGAGCAGTTCTTC. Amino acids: CASGLVRGGTSGSYSYNEQFF.

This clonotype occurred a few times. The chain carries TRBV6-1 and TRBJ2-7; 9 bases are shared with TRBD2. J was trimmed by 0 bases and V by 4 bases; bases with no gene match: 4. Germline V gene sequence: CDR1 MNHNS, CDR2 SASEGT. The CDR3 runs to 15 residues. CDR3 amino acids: CASSGAGLASYEQYF. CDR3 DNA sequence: TGTGCCAGCAGTGGAGCGGGACTAGCCTCCTACGAGCAGTACTTC.

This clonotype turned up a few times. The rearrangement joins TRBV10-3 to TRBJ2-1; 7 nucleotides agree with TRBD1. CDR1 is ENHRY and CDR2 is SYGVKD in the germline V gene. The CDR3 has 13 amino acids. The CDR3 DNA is TGTGGAGCGACAGGGTTGCTAAACAATGAGCAGTTCTTC. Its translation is CGATGLLNNEQFF.